A single sample gave rise to the 2 T cell receptor beta chains below, sequenced in a study of T cell repertoires in aging, cancer and after chemotherapy. Multiplex touch-down PCR with TRB-A/B primers amplified rearranged V-D-J TRB sequences. Each CDR3 protein gets one entry after TCRdb re-called the multiplex PCR reads with MiXCR. Of about 2,000 distinct CDR3 sequences in the sample, roughly a fifth were seen once. The template was genomic DNA from peripheral blood, not RNA. The sample consisted of blood. The receptors were sampled from a human donor with a solid tumor.

By share, this clonotype counts as large (0.1 to 1%). The chain links TRBV6-5 to TRBJ2-7, with TRBD1 as a possible D gene (6 bases). V lost 0 bases and J 2 bases, leaving 8 bases between the germline ends. There are 14 residues in the CDR3. Germline V gene data show CDR1 as MNHEY and CDR2 as SVGAGI. The CDR3 loop reads CASSYSGTTYEQYF. CDR3 in DNA: TGTGCCAGCAGTTACTCTGGGACAACCTACGAGCAGTACTTC.

By share, this clonotype counts as medium-sized. This chain connects TRBV10-3 to TRBJ2-1; the match to TRBD2 covers 11 bases. The CDR3 totals 13 residues. CDR1 and CDR2 (germline): ENHRY, SYGVKD. V shed 7 bases and J 8 bases; nucleotides not matched to a gene: 4. CDR3 DNA sequence: TGTGCCATCATGCTAGCGGGGGGAGATGAGCAGTTCTTC. Encoded protein: CAIMLAGGDEQFF.